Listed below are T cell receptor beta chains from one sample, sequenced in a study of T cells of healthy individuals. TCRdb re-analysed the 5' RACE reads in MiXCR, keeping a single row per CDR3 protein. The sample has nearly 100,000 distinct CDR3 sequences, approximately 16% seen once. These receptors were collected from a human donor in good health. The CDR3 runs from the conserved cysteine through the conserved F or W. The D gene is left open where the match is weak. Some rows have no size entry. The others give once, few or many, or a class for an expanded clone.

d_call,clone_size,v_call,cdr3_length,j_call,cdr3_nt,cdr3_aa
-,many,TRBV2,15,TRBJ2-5,TGTGCCAGCAGTGAAGAAGGGCTGGGGACGAAGACCCAGTACTTC,CASSEEGLGTKTQYF
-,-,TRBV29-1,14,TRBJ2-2,TGCAGCGTTGCCCCGGACGGTAACACCGGGGAGCTGTTTTTT,CSVAPDGNTGELFF
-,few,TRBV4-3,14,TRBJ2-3,TGCGCCAGCAGCCAGGTTTCCGTGGGAGATACGCAGTATTTT,CASSQVSVGDTQYF
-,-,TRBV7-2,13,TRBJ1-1,TGTGCCAGCAGCTCACAGAACTTGGGTGAAGCTTTCTTT,CASSSQNLGEAFF
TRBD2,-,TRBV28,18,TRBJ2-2,TGTGCCAGCAGTTTTCTAGGACTAGCGGGAGAAAGCACCGGGGAGCTGTTTTTT,CASSFLGLAGESTGELFF
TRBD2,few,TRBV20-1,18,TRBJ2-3,TGCAGTGCTAGTCCCCAGGGGGCGACTAGCGGGACGAGAGGAACGCAGTATTTT,CSASPQGATSGTRGTQYF
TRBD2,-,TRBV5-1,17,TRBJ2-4,TGCGCCAGCAGCTTGCCTAGCGGGGGTCATGCCAAAAACATTCAGTACTTC,CASSLPSGGHAKNIQYF
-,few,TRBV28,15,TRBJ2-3,TGTGCCAGCAGTACCCCTCAGGGGAGCACAGATACGCAGTATTTT,CASSTPQGSTDTQYF
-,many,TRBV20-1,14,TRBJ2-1,TGCAGTGCTAATACCGGAAGCTCCTACAATGAGCAGTTCTTC,CSANTGSSYNEQFF
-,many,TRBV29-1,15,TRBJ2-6,TGCAGCCCCCCTTTTGCGTTGCCTGGGGCCAACGTCCTGACTTTC,CSPPFALPGANVLTF
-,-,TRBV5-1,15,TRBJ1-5,TGCGCCAGCAGCGTGGGGGGGGCCGGAGGTCAGCCCCAGCATTTT,CASSVGGAGGQPQHF
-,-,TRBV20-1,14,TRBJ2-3,TGCAGTGCCGCTCGGACTCATAGCACAGATACGCAGTATTTT,CSAARTHSTDTQYF
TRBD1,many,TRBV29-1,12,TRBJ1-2,TGCAGCGTCTCGACAGGGGACTATGGCTACACCTTC,CSVSTGDYGYTF
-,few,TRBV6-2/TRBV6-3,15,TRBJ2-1,TGTGCCAGCAGCCCCGACTCCCCCGAGTACAATGAGCAGTTCTTC,CASSPDSPEYNEQFF
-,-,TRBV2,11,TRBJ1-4,TGTGCCAGCAGTTCCCATGAAAAACTGTTTTTT,CASSSHEKLFF
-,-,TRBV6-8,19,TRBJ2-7,TGTGCCAGCAGTTACTCTTCAATTTTCCGGGACAAACTCTCCTACGAGCAGTACTTC,CASSYSSIFRDKLSYEQYF